This T cell receptor (beta chain) was captured by sequencing in a study of OX40 agonist ivuxolimab in advanced cancers. Study as a whole: One hepatocellular carcinoma and a couple of cutaneous melanoma patients partially responded.

Per germline, CDR1 MDHEN and CDR2 SYDVKM. The ends lost 5 bases at V and 3 bases at J; junction bases unmatched: 8. The CDR3 covers 16 residues. The data were produced by immunoSEQ multiplex PCR, yet TCRdb's version contains in-frame clones alone and is incomplete. The sample comprises 45,000 or so clones, more than 75% of which are singletons, and under 20% rests with the top ten. This clonotype originated in an adult with an advanced solid tumor such as melanoma, head and neck, liver or kidney cancer. This chain connects TRBV28 to TRBJ2-1; 9 positions agree with TRBD1. Sequencing was performed on CD4+ or CD8+ T cells sorted from blood, taken in a trial of the OX40 agonist ivuxolimab. The CDR3 spells CASSPAPTGGYNEQFF. In DNA, the CDR3 is TGTGCCAGCAGTCCAGCTCCGACAGGGGGCTACAATGAGCAGTTCTTC. Full variable domain (outside the CDR3, taken from reference TRBV28 and TRBJ2-1): DVKVTQSSRYLVKRTGEKVFLECVQDMDHENMFWYRQDPGLGLRLIYFSYDVKMKEKGDIPEGYSVSREKKERFSLILESASTNQTSMYLCASSPAPTGGYNEQFFGPGTRLTVL.